This T cell receptor (beta chain) came from a study of early stage breast cancer tumors. As for the study in general: Samples were sequenced at about 9.9-fold average coverage. Study observations and caveats: Functional markers like CD4, CD8 and FOXP3 were missed in bulk sequencing. Tumors had approximately 2.7-fold higher T cell density and higher clonality than adjacent normal breast tissue.

Notes on this clone: Its antigen is still unknown.

Each sample had two DNA replicates, roughly 0.48 ug blood or roughly 1.4 ug tissue. Sequencing was performed with immunoSEQ multiplex PCR; in TCRdb, only in-frame clones are kept and a portion is missing. This sample has around 40,000 clones, with 65% to 75% found just once. This receptor was taken from a person in their sixties or seventies with breast cancer. The source material was blood.

The chain's CDR3 is CASSLRGRSEKLFF. The CDR3 region has the DNA TGTGCCAGCAGCTTGAGGGGACGGAGTGAAAAACTGTTTTTT. The V and J genes are TRBV5-4 and TRBJ1-4; perhaps TRBD1 as D (5 bases). Per germline, CDR1 SGHNT and CDR2 YYREEE (reference sequence). The CDR3 is made up of 14 amino acids. The V gene lost 1 base and the J gene lost 7 bases, with 11 bases spanning the gap.